This T cell receptor (beta chain) was captured in a study of blood T cell repertoires in COVID-19 (TCRdb year 2020). The study in broad terms: The collaborator samples originated in the United States, Italy and Spain and spanned the acute and convalescent phases of COVID-19. The prospective study material was composed of cDNA or gDNA derived from T cells, B-cell-depleted T cells, or PBMCs. Deeply sampled blood TCRbeta repertoires from subjects exposed to, actively infected with, or recovered from COVID-19 were included in the dataset. The repertoires were released in a freely available public database meant as a resource for research on the immune response to SARS-CoV-2. The samples were drawn from the first 160 participants of the ongoing ImmuneRACE study and from more than 1,000 subjects provided by 6 global collaborators. A de-identified subject ID, COVID-19 status, age in years and sex were almost always included in the sample metadata. Where available, HLA class I and class II types were taken from metadata supplied by the sample provider and were not determined by assay-based typing. Study-wide findings and limitations: The quantity of clinical and demographic metadata differed by source and by participant and was supplied without curation.

TCRbeta CDR3 regions were amplified from genomic DNA by means of the immunoSEQ Assay, a bias-controlled multiplex PCR. Under the source paper's analysis protocol: The number of nucleated cells in each sample was estimated from the amplification of reference gene primers within the assay. To quantify the absolute abundance of each unique TCRbeta CDR3 rearrangement, sequence reads were collapsed and filtered. Productive Simpson clonality was computed per sample as the square root of Simpson's diversity index over productive rearrangements. TCRdb carries this immuneACCESS record with in-frame sequences only. Its versions omit some clonotypes, under half of them owing to an unresolved V gene in the studies checked, with the rest unexplained. The V and J calls and clone size come from that table; D and trimming were worked out from the DNA. Across this sample there are about 90,000 clones, with about 78% seen only once. Of the sample, under 15% falls within the top ten clones.

This clone has a handful of counts. The antigen it binds to is not known. The record has no base qualities; no much larger clone is one base away. Relative to germline, V is 0 bases shorter and J is 10 bases shorter, with 9 bases between their ends. From the cysteine through the phenylalanine, the CDR3 covers 12 amino acids. The DNA shown is the 36-base CDR3, in frame from base 1. CDR1 and CDR2, per the germline V gene, are LGHNA and YSLEER. The collaborating institutions used their own protocols to collect whole blood in K2EDTA tubes. For TCRbeta analysis, collaborators shipped samples in one of three forms: frozen whole blood, isolated PBMCs, or DNA extracted from either of those sample types.

The material sequenced was peripheral blood. The receptor comes from a woman of 80 years or more with acute or convalescent COVID-19. The V gene is TRBV4-3 and the J gene is TRBJ1-1; TRBD1 is possibly the D segment (6 matching bases). The nucleotide sequence is given as TGCGCCAGCAGCCAAGAGGGAGGGGGAGCTTTCTTT. Its protein is CASSQEGGGAFF.